The 28 T cell receptor beta chains below were found in one sample sequenced in a study of blood T cell repertoires in COVID-19. Produced via immunoSEQ multiplex PCR; TCRdb's table is partial and in-frame only. This table has tens of thousands of clones, about nine tenths appearing once. Source material: peripheral blood. The source of these receptors is a man between 60 and 75 years old with COVID-19, enrolled during active disease.

The chain recombines TRBV18 with TRBJ1-1; D not resolved. CDR3 length equals 14 residues. The germline V gene encodes CDR1 KGHSH and CDR2 LQKENI. The germline V and J ends were trimmed by 5 bases and 5 bases, with 15 bases remaining between them. The CDR3, as DNA: TGTGCCAGCTCAATCCTTTCGAGTCAAACTGAAGCTTTCTTT. This translates into CASSILSSQTEAFF.

In DNA form, the CDR3 reads TGTGCCAGCAGTTTGAGACAGGGGGGATACACTGAAGCTTTCTTT. This encodes CASSLRQGGYTEAFF. The J gene is TRBJ1-1, the V gene TRBV27; 9 bases align to TRBD1. The CDR3 consists of 15 residues. Germline CDR1 reads MNHEY; CDR2 reads SMNVEV (reference sequence). Losses at the gene ends were 3 bases for V and 3 bases for J; bases not matched to a gene: 5.

The chain couples TRBV4-1 to TRBJ2-5; TRBD2 agrees at 15 bases. CDR1 is MGHRA and CDR2 is YSYEKL in the germline V gene. The V segment lost 3 bases and the J segment 4 bases; nucleotides outside the gene matches: 3. This CDR3 has 16 amino acids. The CDR3 loop reads CASSQPGLAGGETQYF. CDR3 nucleotides: TGCGCCAGCAGCCAGCCGGGACTAGCGGGAGGAGAGACCCAGTACTTC.

The J gene is TRBJ2-1, the V gene TRBV2; a possible D gene is TRBD1 (6 bases). In germline, CDR1 is SNHLY, CDR2 FYNNEI. V was clipped by 2 bases and J by 6 bases, with 20 bases between them. The CDR3 extends over 17 amino acids. The chain's CDR3 is CASSEYRAGELSNEQFF. CDR3 bases: TGTGCCAGCAGTGAATACCGGGCAGGGGAATTGAGCAATGAGCAGTTCTTC.

This clone came up a few times. The chain is built from TRBV7-9 and TRBJ2-2; D possibly corresponds to TRBD2 (5 bases). The germline V and J ends were trimmed by 5 bases and 3 bases, with 16 bases remaining between them. In germline, CDR1 is SEHNR, CDR2 FQNEAQ (reference sequence). The CDR3 loop spans 16 amino acids. Here the CDR3 reads CASSPSMREDTGELFF. CDR3 DNA: TGTGCCAGCAGCCCATCGATGAGGGAAGACACCGGGGAGCTGTTTTTT. The full variable domain, completed using reference TRBV7-9 and TRBJ2-2, is DTGVSQNPRHKITKRGQNVTFRCDPISEHNRLYWYRQTLGQGPEFLTYFQNEAQLEKSRLLSDRFSAERPKGSFSTLEIQRTEQGDSAMYLCASSPSMREDTGELFFGEGSRLTVL.

This clone has only one observation. This chain links TRBV6-5 with TRBJ2-7; possibly TRBD1 for D (6 bases). Trimming shortened V by 8 bases and J by 4 bases, and 15 bases separated the two germline ends. This CDR3 comprises 13 residues. The germline CDR1 and CDR2 sequences are MNHEY and SVGAGI. Written as DNA, the CDR3 is TGTGCCAGCCAGCCCATAACAGGGTACGAGCAGTACTTC. This sequence encodes CASQPITGYEQYF.

This clone was detected only once. This chain links TRBV3-1 (or the pseudogene TRBV3-2) with TRBJ2-5; tentative D call: TRBD1 (6 bases). V was trimmed by 0 bases and J by 1 base, leaving 9 bases between them. Per germline, CDR1 LGHDT and CDR2 YNNKEL (reference sequence). The CDR3 has 15 residues. The DNA for the CDR3 is TGTGCCAGCAGCCAAGATCACAGGGTCCAAGAGACCCAGTACTTC. Translating it yields CASSQDHRVQETQYF.

This chain links TRBV6-6 with TRBJ2-5; D gene ambiguous. Germline V lookup: CDR1 MNHNY, CDR2 SVGAGI (reference sequence). The CDR3 runs 14 residues. V lost 1 base to trimming and J lost 3 bases, with 9 bases between them. The CDR3 DNA reads TGTGCCAGCAGTTACTTACAGCCTGAAGAGACCCAGTACTTC. Translating gives CASSYLQPEETQYF.

Only a few counts were recorded for this clone. The chain is built from TRBV6-4 and TRBJ1-1; 7 positions match TRBD1. The CDR3 extends over 14 amino acids. Germline V gene lookup returns CDR1 MRHNA and CDR2 SNTAGT. Losses at the gene ends were 6 bases for V and 5 bases for J; bases not matched to a gene: 9. DNA of the CDR3: TGTGCCAGCAGCACAGGGGACTCAGGTACTGAAGCTTTCTTT. Its translation is CASSTGDSGTEAFF.

J is TRBJ2-7 and V is TRBV27; 12 bases fit TRBD2. J gave up 6 bases and V 4 bases, and 7 bases lay outside the gene matches. The germline gives CDR1 MNHEY, CDR2 SMNVEV (reference sequence). The CDR3 sequence is 15 residues long. The CDR3 is CASSSRLAGAPEQYF. CDR3 in DNA: TGTGCCAGCAGTTCCAGACTAGCGGGAGCTCCCGAGCAGTACTTC.

J is TRBJ2-5 and V is TRBV21-1; the table's D call, TRBD2, has no DNA check behind it. TRBV21-1 is designated a pseudogene. CDR3 length: 18 residues. CDR3 protein: CASSPSGLAGGPTETQYF. The CDR3 DNA reads TGTGCCAGCAGCCCTTCGGGACTAGCGGGAGGGCCTACCGAGACCCAGTACTTC.

The gene calls are TRBV5-4 and TRBJ2-5; 8 nucleotides line up with TRBD2. The germline CDR1 and CDR2 sequences are SGHNT and YYREEE (reference sequence). J lost 5 bases, V lost 0 bases, and 6 bases had no gene match. There are 15 residues in the CDR3. The CDR3 loop reads CASSLDGRADETQYF. CDR3 coding DNA: TGTGCCAGCAGCTTGGACGGGAGGGCCGATGAGACCCAGTACTTC.

This chain uses TRBV4-2 with TRBJ2-3; 11 nucleotides match TRBD2. Germline V lookup: CDR1 LGHNA, CDR2 YNFKEQ. Trimming cost V 6 bases and J 1 base; bases outside gene matches: 6. This CDR3 is built from 16 residues. Here the CDR3 DNA reads TGTGCCAGCAGACATACTAGCGGGAGTGGCACAGATACGCAGTATTTT. Translating it yields CASRHTSGSGTDTQYF.

The rearrangement uses TRBV2 and TRBJ2-7; the D gene is possibly TRBD2 (7 bases). With 6 bases removed from V and 0 bases from J, the gap between germline ends came to 9 bases. Germline CDR1 is SNHLY and CDR2 is FYNNEI. The CDR3 has 13 amino acids. In DNA, the CDR3 is TGTGCCAGCAGGGGAGGGGGCTCCTACGAGCAGTACTTC. This sequence encodes CASRGGGSYEQYF.

CDR3 DNA sequence: TGTGCCAGCAGCTCCGGACTAGCGGGTACCTACAATGAGCAGTTCTTC. It yields the protein CASSSGLAGTYNEQFF. The chain employs TRBV7-3 and TRBJ2-1, with TRBD2 matching 11 bases. Per the germline V gene, CDR1 is SGHTA and CDR2 is FQGTGA. The CDR3 runs 16 residues. With V trimmed by 4 bases and J by 2 bases, 4 bases remained unmatched.

This chain links TRBV6-5 with TRBJ2-7, with 11 bases lining up with TRBD2. The V and J ends lost 6 bases and 1 base, in that order; junction bases with no gene match: 5. This CDR3 contains 15 residues. The germline CDR1 and CDR2 sequences are MNHEY and SVGAGI. The CDR3: CASRGGLAVSYEQYF. The CDR3, as DNA: TGTGCCAGCAGAGGGGGACTAGCGGTTTCCTACGAGCAGTACTTC.

J is TRBJ2-7 and V is TRBV28, with 9 bases aligning to TRBD2. Trimming cost V 5 bases and J 2 bases; bases outside gene matches: 13. CDR1 and CDR2 (germline): MDHEN, SYDVKM. The CDR3 runs 17 residues. This CDR3 reads CASSPRTGTSFTYEQYF. In nucleotides, the CDR3 is TGTGCCAGCAGTCCCCGCACCGGGACTAGCTTCACCTACGAGCAGTACTTC.

This clone was seen only once. The V call is TRBV9, the J call TRBJ2-5, with 12 bases aligning to TRBD2. Germline lookup yields CDR1 SGDLS and CDR2 YYNGEE. This CDR3 region has 15 residues. J was trimmed by 5 bases and V by 4 bases; bases with no gene match: 6. CDR3 nucleotides: TGTGCCAGCAGCACACTAGCGGGAGGAGATGAGACCCAGTACTTC. It yields the protein CASSTLAGGDETQYF. Full variable domain (outside the CDR3, taken from reference TRBV9 and TRBJ2-5): DSGVTQTPKHLITATGQRVTLRCSPRSGDLSVYWYQQSLDQGLQFLIQYYNGEERAKGNILERFSAQQFPDLHSELNLSSLELGDSALYFCASSTLAGGDETQYFGPGTRLLVL.

The chain joins TRBV29-1 to TRBJ1-1, with D unresolved. The CDR3 has 12 amino acids. The germline V and J ends were trimmed by 3 bases and 5 bases, with 10 bases remaining between them. Germline V gives CDR1 SQVTM, CDR2 ANQGSEA. CDR3 protein: CSVEGGGTEAFF. The CDR3 region has the DNA TGCAGCGTTGAGGGTGGAGGGACTGAAGCTTTCTTT.

The J gene is TRBJ1-1, the V gene TRBV9, with TRBD1 as a possible D gene (6 bases). The CDR3 spans 14 residues. The germline V gene encodes CDR1 SGDLS and CDR2 YYNGEE. Trimming cost V 4 bases and J 11 bases, with 21 bases left between them. The CDR3 region is CASSPGTPTRSAFF. CDR3 sequence (DNA): TGTGCCAGCAGCCCCGGGACACCCACTCGCTCGGCTTTCTTT. Combining the CDR3 with reference TRBV9 and TRBJ1-1 gives the whole variable domain DSGVTQTPKHLITATGQRVTLRCSPRSGDLSVYWYQQSLDQGLQFLIQYYNGEERAKGNILERFSAQQFPDLHSELNLSSLELGDSALYFCASSPGTPTRSAFFGQGTRLTVV.

Here the CDR3 DNA reads TGTGCCAGCAGCATCGCGACTAGCGGGAGTGCGAATGAGCAGTTCTTC. Its protein is CASSIATSGSANEQFF. The V and J genes are TRBV5-4 and TRBJ2-1, with 12 nucleotides matching TRBD2. CDR1 SGHNT and CDR2 YYREEE come from the germline V gene (reference sequence). Trimming took 4 bases from V and 7 from J; bases not matched to a gene: 9. CDR3 size: 16 residues.

The rearrangement joins TRBV29-1 to TRBJ2-1; D perhaps matches TRBD2 (6 bases). The V gene's germline CDR1 is SQVTM and CDR2 ANQGSEA. Trimming left V 4 bases short and J 7 bases short, with 14 bases between. This CDR3 has 13 residues. The CDR3 here is CSVANSGGNEQFF. Written as DNA, the CDR3 is TGCAGCGTTGCTAACTCAGGAGGGAATGAGCAGTTCTTC.

The chain joins TRBV3-1 (or the pseudogene TRBV3-2) to TRBJ2-4, with TRBD2 matching 11 bases. This CDR3 is 21 amino acids long. With V trimmed by 3 bases and J by 0 bases, 16 bases remained unmatched. The germline V gene encodes CDR1 LGHDT and CDR2 YNNKEL (reference sequence). The CDR3 coding sequence is TGTGCCAGCAGCCATTTCACCGGGACTAGCGGAGTGGGCCTAGCCAAAAACATTCAGTACTTC. Its protein product is CASSHFTGTSGVGLAKNIQYF.

The CDR3 DNA is TGTGCCAGCTCACCTCCGGGACAGGGGGCTGGTCAGCCCCAGCATTTT. It translates to CASSPPGQGAGQPQHF. V and J are TRBV18 and TRBJ1-5; 12 bases line up with TRBD1. Trimming took 3 bases from V and 6 from J; bases not matched to a gene: 6. The CDR3 sequence is 16 residues long. The germline gives CDR1 KGHSH, CDR2 LQKENI.

V is TRBV2 and J is TRBJ2-2; the match to TRBD2 covers 9 bases. CDR3 length: 20 amino acids. Germline CDR1 and CDR2: SNHLY and FYNNEI. The J segment lost 5 bases and the V segment lost 0 bases, leaving 16 bases of the junction unmatched. CDR3 loop: CASSEALQAGGSSGTGELFF. For the CDR3, the DNA is TGTGCCAGCAGTGAAGCGCTTCAAGCGGGAGGTTCGTCTGGGACCGGGGAGCTGTTTTTT.

The rearrangement joins TRBV7-2 to TRBJ2-7; the D gene is possibly TRBD1 (7 bases). Trimming shortened V by 5 bases and J by 6 bases, and 17 bases separated the two germline ends. This CDR3 spans 14 amino acids. CDR1 SGHTA and CDR2 FQGNSA come from the germline V gene. The CDR3 reads CASSRRGLASEQYF. The DNA of the CDR3 is TGTGCCAGCAGCCGGAGGGGGCTAGCGAGCGAGCAGTACTTC.

The count of this clone is one. V gene TRBV29-1 combines with J gene TRBJ1-2, with 7 positions matching TRBD1. The CDR3 sequence is 13 residues long. Germline CDR1 reads SQVTM; CDR2 reads ANQGSEA. V shed 6 bases, J shed 4 bases, and the junction held 8 bases outside the gene matches. CDR3 sequence (DNA): TGCAGCGTGCGGGACAGCGAGTTCTATGGCTACACCTTC. Translated: CSVRDSEFYGYTF. Supplemented by reference TRBV29-1 and TRBJ1-2, the full variable domain reads SAVISQKPSRDICQRGTSLTIQCQVDSQVTMMFWYRQQPGQSLTLIATANQGSEATYESGFVIDKFPISRPNLTFSTLTVSNMSPEDSSIYLCSVRDSEFYGYTFGSGTRLTVV.

The chain uses TRBV11-3 and TRBJ2-1; 9 bases match TRBD2. Germline trimming cut 0 bases from V and 9 bases from J; bases unmatched to any gene: 9. The CDR3 has 16 amino acids. The germline V gene has CDR1 SGHNT and CDR2 YENEEA. The CDR3 coding sequence is TGTGCCAGCAGCTTAGATGGAATAGCGGGAGCTTCTGAGCAGTTCTTC. Its translation is CASSLDGIAGASEQFF.